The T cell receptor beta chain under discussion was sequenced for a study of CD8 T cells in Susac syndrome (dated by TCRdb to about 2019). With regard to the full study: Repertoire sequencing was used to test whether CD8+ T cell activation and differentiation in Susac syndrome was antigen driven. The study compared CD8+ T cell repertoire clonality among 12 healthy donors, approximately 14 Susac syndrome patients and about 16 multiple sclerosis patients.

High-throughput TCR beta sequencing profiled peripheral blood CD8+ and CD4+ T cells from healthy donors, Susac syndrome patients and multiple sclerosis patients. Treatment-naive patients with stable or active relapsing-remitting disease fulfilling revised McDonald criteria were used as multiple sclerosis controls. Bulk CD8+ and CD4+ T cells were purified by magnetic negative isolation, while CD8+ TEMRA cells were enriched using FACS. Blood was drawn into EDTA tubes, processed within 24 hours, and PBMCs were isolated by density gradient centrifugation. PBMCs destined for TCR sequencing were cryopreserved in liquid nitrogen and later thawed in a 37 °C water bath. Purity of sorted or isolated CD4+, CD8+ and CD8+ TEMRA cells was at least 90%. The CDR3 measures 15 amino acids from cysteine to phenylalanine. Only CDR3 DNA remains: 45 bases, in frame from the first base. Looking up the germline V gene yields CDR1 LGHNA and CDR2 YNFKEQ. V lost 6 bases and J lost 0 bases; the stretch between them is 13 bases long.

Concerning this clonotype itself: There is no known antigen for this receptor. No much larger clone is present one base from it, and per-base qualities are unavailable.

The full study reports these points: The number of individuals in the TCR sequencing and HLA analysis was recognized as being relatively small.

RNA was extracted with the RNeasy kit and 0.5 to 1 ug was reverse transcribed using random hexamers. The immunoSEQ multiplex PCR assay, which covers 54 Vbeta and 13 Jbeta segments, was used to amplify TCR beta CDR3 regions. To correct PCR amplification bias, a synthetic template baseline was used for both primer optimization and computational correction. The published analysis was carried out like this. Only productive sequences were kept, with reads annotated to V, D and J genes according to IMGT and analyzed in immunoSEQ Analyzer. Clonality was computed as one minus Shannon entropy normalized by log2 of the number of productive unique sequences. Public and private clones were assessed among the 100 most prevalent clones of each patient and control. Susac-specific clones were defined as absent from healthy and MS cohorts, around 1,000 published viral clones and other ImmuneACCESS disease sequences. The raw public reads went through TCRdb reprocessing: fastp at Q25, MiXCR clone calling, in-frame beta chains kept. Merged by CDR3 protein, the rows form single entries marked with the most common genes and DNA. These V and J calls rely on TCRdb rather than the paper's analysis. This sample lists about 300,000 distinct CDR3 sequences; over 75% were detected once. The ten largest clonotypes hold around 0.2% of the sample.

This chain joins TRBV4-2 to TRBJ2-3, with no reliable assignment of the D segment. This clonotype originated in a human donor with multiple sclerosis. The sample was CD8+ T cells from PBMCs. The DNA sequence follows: TGTGCCAGCAGGGCCCAAGAACGGAGCACAGATACGCAGTATTTT. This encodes CASRAQERSTDTQYF.